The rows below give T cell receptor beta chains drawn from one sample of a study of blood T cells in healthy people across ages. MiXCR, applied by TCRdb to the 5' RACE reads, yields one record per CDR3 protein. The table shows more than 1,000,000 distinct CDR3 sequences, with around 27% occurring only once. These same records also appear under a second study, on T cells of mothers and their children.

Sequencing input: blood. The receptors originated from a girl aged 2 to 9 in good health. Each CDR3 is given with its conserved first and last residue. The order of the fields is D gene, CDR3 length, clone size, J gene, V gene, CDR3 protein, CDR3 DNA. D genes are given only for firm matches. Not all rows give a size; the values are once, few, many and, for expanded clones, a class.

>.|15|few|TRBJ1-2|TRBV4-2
CASSQDFTEEDGYTF
TGTGCCAGCAGCCAAGATTTCACAGAGGAGGATGGCTACACCTTC
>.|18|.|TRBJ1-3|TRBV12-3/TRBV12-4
CASSFPETGANSGNTIYF
TGTGCCAGCAGTTTCCCCGAGACAGGCGCTAACTCTGGAAACACCATATATTTT
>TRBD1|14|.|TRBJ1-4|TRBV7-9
CASSIGGQGEKLFF
TGTGCCAGCAGCATAGGAGGACAGGGGGAAAAACTGTTTTTT
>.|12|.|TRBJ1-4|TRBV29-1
CSVVQGGGKLFF
TGCAGCGTTGTGCAGGGTGGTGGAAAACTGTTTTTT
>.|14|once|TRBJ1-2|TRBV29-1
CSVDNGGGAGGYTF
TGCAGCGTTGATAACGGCGGAGGAGCGGGGGGCTACACCTTC
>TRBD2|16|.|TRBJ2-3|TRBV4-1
CASSRRLAGDTDTQYF
TGCGCCAGCAGCCGACGACTAGCGGGGGACACAGATACGCAGTATTTT
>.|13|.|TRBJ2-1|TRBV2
CASSVAERNEQFF
TGTGCCAGCAGTGTTGCAGAAAGAAATGAGCAGTTCTTC
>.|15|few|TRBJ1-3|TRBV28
CASSILPSSGNTIYF
TGTGCCAGCAGTATACTCCCTTCATCCGGAAACACCATATATTTT
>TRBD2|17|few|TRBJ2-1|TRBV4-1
CASSQESGSVSYNEQFF
TGCGCCAGCAGCCAAGAAAGCGGGAGCGTCTCCTACAATGAGCAGTTCTTC
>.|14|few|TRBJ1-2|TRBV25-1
CASSDGGGLPGYTF
TGTGCCAGCAGTGACGGTGGGGGTTTACCCGGCTACACCTTC
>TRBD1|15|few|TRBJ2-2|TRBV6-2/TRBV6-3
CASSPRTGQTGELFF
TGTGCCAGCAGTCCCCGGACAGGTCAAACCGGGGAGCTGTTTTTT
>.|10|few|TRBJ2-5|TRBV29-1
CSFPGSEEFF
TGCAGCTTTCCGGGCTCCGAGGAGTTCTTC
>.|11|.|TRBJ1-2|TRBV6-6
CASSKGEGYTF
TGTGCCAGCAGTAAAGGGGAAGGCTACACCTTC
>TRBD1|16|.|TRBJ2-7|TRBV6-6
CASSYGSGQGIGEQYF
TGTGCCAGCAGTTACGGGTCGGGACAGGGCATCGGCGAGCAGTACTTC
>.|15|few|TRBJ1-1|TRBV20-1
CSADPRGGQNTEAFF
TGCAGTGCTGACCCTCGCGGAGGACAGAACACTGAAGCTTTCTTT
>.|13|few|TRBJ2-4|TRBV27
CASSHSGLNIQYF
TGTGCCAGCAGTCATAGCGGTTTAAACATTCAGTACTTC
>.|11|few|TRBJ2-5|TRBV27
CASGQLETQYF
TGTGCCAGCGGGCAGTTAGAGACCCAGTACTTC
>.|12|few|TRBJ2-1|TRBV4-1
CASSQDTGEQFF
TGCGCCAGCAGCCAAGATACCGGTGAGCAGTTCTTC
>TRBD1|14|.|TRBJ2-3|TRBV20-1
CSADRDRGTDTQYF
TGCAGTGCTGACCGGGACAGGGGCACAGATACGCAGTATTTT
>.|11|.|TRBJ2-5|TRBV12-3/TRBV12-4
CASSFLLAQYF
TGTGCCAGCAGTTTCCTACTAGCCCAGTACTTC
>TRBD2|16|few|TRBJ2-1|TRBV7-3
CASSPTTSGGINEQFF
TGTGCCAGCAGCCCGACGACTAGCGGGGGGATCAATGAGCAGTTCTTC
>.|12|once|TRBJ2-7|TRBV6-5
CASKGPAGEQYF
TGTGCCAGCAAAGGTCCAGCAGGAGAGCAGTACTTC
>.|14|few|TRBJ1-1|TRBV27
CASSFRHPDTEAFF
TGTGCCAGCAGTTTTCGGCACCCTGACACTGAAGCGTTCTTT
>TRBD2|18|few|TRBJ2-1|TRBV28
CASSKNQDVFSGSSEQFF
TGTGCCAGCAGCAAAAACCAAGACGTATTTAGCGGGAGTAGTGAGCAGTTCTTC
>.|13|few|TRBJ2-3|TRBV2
CASKPSSTDTQYF
TGTGCCAGCAAGCCTAGCTCCACAGATACGCAGTATTTT
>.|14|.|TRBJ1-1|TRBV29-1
CSVEKEFRDAEAFF
TGCAGCGTTGAAAAAGAATTCAGGGACGCTGAAGCTTTCTTT
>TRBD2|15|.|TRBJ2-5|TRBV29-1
CSADSSGGPQETQYF
TGCAGCGCCGATTCTAGCGGGGGGCCTCAAGAGACCCAGTACTTC
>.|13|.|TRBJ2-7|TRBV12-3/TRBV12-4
CASSSWDDYEQYF
TGTGCCAGCAGTTCTTGGGACGACTACGAGCAGTACTTC
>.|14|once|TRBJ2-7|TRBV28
CASSQGLNSYGQYF
TGTGCCAGCAGTCAAGGACTTAACTCCTACGGGCAGTACTTC
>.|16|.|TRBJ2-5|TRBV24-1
CATSDLAEGGPETQYF
TGTGCCACCAGTGATTTAGCTGAGGGAGGTCCGGAGACCCAGTACTTC
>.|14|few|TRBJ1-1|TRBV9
CASSVRDGNTEAFF
TGTGCCAGCAGCGTCCGGGACGGGAACACTGAAGCTTTCTTT
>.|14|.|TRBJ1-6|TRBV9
CASAPRPNNSPLHF
TGTGCCAGCGCACCCCGACCGAATAATTCACCCCTCCACTTT
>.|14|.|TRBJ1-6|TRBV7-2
CASSLYSVNSPLHF
TGTGCCAGCAGCTTGTATAGTGTTAATTCACCCCTCCACTTT
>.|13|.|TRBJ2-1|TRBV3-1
CASSRRAAGEQFF
TGTGCCAGCAGCCGAAGAGCGGCCGGTGAGCAGTTCTTC
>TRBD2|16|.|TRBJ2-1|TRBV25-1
CASSEFFERGGNEQFF
TGTGCCAGCAGTGAATTCTTCGAGCGGGGGGGCAATGAGCAGTTCTTC
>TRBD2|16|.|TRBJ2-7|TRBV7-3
CASSLTKASGSYEQYF
TGTGCCAGCAGCTTAACGAAGGCTAGCGGTTCCTACGAGCAGTACTTC
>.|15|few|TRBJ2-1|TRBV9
CASSPQMHSYNEQFF
TGTGCCAGCAGCCCCCAGATGCACTCCTACAATGAGCAGTTCTTC
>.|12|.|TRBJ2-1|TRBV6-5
CACRDTVDEQFF
TGTGCCTGCAGGGACACTGTGGATGAGCAGTTCTTC
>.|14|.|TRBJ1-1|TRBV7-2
CASSSGRFNTEAFF
TGTGCCAGCAGTTCCGGACGGTTCAACACTGAAGCTTTCTTT
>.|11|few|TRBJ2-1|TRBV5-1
CASSLTLEQFF
TGCGCCAGCAGCTTAACCTTGGAGCAGTTCTTC
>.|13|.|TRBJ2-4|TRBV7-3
CASSLRDKNIQYF
TGTGCCAGCAGCTTAAGGGACAAAAACATTCAGTACTTC
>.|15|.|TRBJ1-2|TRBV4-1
CASSQWSVGLDGYTF
TGCGCCAGCAGCCAATGGAGTGTCGGTCTCGATGGCTACACCTTC
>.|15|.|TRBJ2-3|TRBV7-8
CASSFTWEPTDTQYF
TGTGCCAGCAGCTTTACTTGGGAGCCCACAGATACGCAGTATTTT
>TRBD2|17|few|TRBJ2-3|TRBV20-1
CSARKLARRVGTDTQYF
TGCAGTGCTAGAAAACTAGCGCGGAGAGTGGGCACAGATACGCAGTATTTT
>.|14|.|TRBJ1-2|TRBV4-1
CASSQERVGYGYTF
TGCGCCAGCAGCCAAGAAAGGGTTGGTTATGGCTACACCTTC
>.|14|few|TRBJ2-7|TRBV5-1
CASSSYRGLGEQYF
TGCGCCAGCAGCTCCTACAGGGGACTGGGAGAGCAGTACTTC
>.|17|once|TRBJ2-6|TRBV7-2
CASSYRTVISGANVLTF
TGTGCCAGCAGCTACCGGACAGTCATCTCTGGGGCCAACGTCCTGACTTTC
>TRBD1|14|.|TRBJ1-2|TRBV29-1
CSVHDRGQGNGYTF
TGCAGCGTTCACGACAGGGGACAGGGGAATGGCTACACCTTC
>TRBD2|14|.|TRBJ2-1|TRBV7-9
CAPDGGSVYNEQFF
TGTGCCCCGGATGGCGGGAGCGTCTACAATGAGCAGTTCTTC
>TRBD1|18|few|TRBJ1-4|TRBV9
CASSARDREYGTNEKLFF
TGTGCCAGCAGCGCCCGGGACAGGGAGTATGGAACTAATGAAAAACTGTTTTTT